This T cell receptor beta chain is drawn from a study of shared clonotypes between healthy human individuals. Only in-frame clones appear in the TCRdb table, and some are missing; sequencing was by immunoSEQ multiplex PCR. The sample yields 700,000 to 950,000 clones, around 96% seen once. The CDR3 has 14 residues. The germline V gene has CDR1 MNHNS and CDR2 SASEGT. V was cut by 1 base and J by 3 bases, with 9 bases left in between. CD8 cells classed as naive were CD45RO-negative and positively selected for CCR7, excluding terminally differentiated effector memory CD45RA+ cells. The donor population consisted of healthy HIV-negative adults with no recent acute infections or vaccinations.

Sequencing was done on a sample of naive CD8+ T cells sorted from blood. This chain connects TRBV6-1 to TRBJ1-2; D remains unclear. This receptor was obtained from a man aged 25-45 years in good health. The CDR3 region is CASSEVVGYYGYTF. The CDR3, as DNA: TGTGCCAGCAGTGAAGTAGTGGGTTACTATGGCTACACCTTC.